This TCR beta chain was recovered during a study of CD8 T cells in ankylosing spondylitis (dated by TCRdb to the late 2010s). About the investigation overall: The study set out to find disease-linked TCR variants by profiling T cell receptor beta repertoires in ankylosing spondylitis patients and healthy donors. The full study cohort was made up of about 24 ankylosing spondylitis patients and about a hundred healthy donors. Samples of peripheral blood were taken, and for ankylosing spondylitis patients, synovial fluid was collected as well.

Its CDR3 holds 11 amino acids, cysteine through phenylalanine. Solely the CDR3 DNA is kept, with 33 bases framed from the first base. V gives up 7 bases and J gives up 4 bases, and the segment between their germline ends measures 7 bases. CDR1 and CDR2 are drawn from the germline V gene: SQVTM, ANQGSEA. Paper-wide results and their limitations: Some motif variants had previously been reported in the synovial fluid and blood of reactive arthritis patients, which suggests shared mechanisms of disease initiation. According to the report, matched synovial fluid samples from ankylosing spondylitis patients were significantly enriched for the disease-linked clones. A TCR beta motif of fewer than 10 highly homologous amino acid variants appeared characteristic of blood from ankylosing spondylitis patients. In peripheral blood, the disease-linked clones were found at relatively low frequencies and had a CD8+ phenotype.

For sequencing, an Illumina HiSeq 2500 was employed. Quantitative 5'-RACE with molecular barcodes was used to prepare TCR beta libraries. The published analysis was carried out like this. To identify disease-linked TCR variants, a new computational method was used, one built on a probabilistic model of VDJ rearrangement. The raw public reads went through TCRdb reprocessing: fastp at Q25, MiXCR clone calling, in-frame beta chains kept. Under each unique CDR3 protein, matching rows form one entry showing the most common genes and DNA. Here the V and J calls rest on TCRdb's processing, not on the authors' analysis. This sample has 650,000 to 800,000 distinct CDR3 sequences in its table, and 15% to 20% of those were observed once. About 19% of the sample is in the top ten clones. Worth noting for this clonotype: No antigen is known for it. No clone much larger than this one lies a single base away; base qualities are absent.

The sequenced material came from blood, either unsorted or a sorted T cell fraction (not recorded which). The chain links TRBV29-1 with TRBJ1-4, with no D gene named confidently. This receptor was obtained from a male donor with ankylosing spondylitis. The CDR3 corresponds to CSAINNEKLFF. In nucleotide form, the sequence is TGCAGCGCGATAAATAATGAAAAACTGTTTTTT.